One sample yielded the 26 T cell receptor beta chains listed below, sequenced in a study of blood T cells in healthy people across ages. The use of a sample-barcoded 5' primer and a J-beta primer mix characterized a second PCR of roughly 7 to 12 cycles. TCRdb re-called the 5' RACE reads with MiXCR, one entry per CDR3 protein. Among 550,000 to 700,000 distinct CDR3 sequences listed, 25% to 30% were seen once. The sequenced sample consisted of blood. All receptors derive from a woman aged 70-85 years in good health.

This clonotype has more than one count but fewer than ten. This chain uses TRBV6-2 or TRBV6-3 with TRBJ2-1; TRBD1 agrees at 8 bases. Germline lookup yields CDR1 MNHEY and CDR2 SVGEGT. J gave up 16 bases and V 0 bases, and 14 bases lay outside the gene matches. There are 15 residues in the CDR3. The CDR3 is CASSYSFGTGLPRFF. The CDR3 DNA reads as TGTGCCAGCAGTTACTCCTTCGGGACAGGACTCCCCCGCTTCTTC.

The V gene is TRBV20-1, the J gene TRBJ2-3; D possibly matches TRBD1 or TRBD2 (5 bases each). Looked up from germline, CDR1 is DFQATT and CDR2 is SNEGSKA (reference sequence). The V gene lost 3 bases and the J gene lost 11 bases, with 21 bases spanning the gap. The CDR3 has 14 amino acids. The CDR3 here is CSARWDLVLPKQYF. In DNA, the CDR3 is TGCAGTGCTAGGTGGGACCTTGTCCTACCCAAGCAGTATTTT.

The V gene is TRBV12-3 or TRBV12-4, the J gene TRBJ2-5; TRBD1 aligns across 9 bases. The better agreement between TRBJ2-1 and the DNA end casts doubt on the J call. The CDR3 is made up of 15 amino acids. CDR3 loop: CASSLETGGRDEQFF. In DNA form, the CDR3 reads TGTGCCAGCAGTTTAGAGACAGGGGGTCGCGATGAGCAGTTCTTC.

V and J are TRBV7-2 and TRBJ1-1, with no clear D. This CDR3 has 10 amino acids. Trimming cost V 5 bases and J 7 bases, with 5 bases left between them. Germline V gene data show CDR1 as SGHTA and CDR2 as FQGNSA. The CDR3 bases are TGTGCCAGCAGCATAAATGAAGCTTTCTTT. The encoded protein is CASSINEAFF.

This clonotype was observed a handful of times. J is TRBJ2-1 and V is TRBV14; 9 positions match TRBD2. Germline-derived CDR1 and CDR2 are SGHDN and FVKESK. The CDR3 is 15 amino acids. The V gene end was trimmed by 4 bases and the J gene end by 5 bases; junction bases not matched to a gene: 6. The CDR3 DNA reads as TGTGCCAGCAGCCCTCTAGCGGGGAGAAACAATGAGCAGTTCTTC. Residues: CASSPLAGRNNEQFF.

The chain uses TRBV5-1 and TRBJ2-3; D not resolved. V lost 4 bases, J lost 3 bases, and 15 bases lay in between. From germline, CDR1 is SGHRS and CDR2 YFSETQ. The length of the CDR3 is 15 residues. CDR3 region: CASSRGSYETDTQYF. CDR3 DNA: TGCGCCAGCAGCCGAGGCTCGTATGAAACAGATACGCAGTATTTT. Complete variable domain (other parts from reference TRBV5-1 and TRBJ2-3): KAGVTQTPRYLIKTRGQQVTLSCSPISGHRSVSWYQQTPGQGLQFLFEYFSETQRNKGNFPGRFSGRQFSNSRSEMNVSTLELGDSALYLCASSRGSYETDTQYFGPGTRLTVL.

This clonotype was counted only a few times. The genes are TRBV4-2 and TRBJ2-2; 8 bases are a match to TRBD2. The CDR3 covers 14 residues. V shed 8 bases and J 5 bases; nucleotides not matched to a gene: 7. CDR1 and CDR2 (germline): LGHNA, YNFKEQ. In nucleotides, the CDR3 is TGTGCCAGCTCCGGACTAGCCGAAACCGGGGAGCTGTTTTTT. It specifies CASSGLAETGELFF.

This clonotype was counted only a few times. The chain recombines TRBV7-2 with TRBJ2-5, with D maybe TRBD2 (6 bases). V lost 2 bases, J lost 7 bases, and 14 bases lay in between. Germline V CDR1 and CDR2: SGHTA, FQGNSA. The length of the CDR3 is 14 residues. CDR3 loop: CASSLIWLEGTQYF. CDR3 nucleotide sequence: TGTGCCAGCAGCTTAATATGGTTGGAGGGGACCCAGTACTTC.

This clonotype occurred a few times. The CDR3 DNA sequence: TGTGCCTGGTCCCCCCTGGGGGGAGGGGAGACCCAGTACTTC. It encodes CAWSPLGGGETQYF. The chain recombines TRBV30 with TRBJ2-5; 7 bases fit TRBD2. Germline lookup yields CDR1 GTSNPN and CDR2 SVGIG (reference sequence). J was trimmed by 5 bases and V by 5 bases; bases with no gene match: 11. The CDR3 spans 14 residues.

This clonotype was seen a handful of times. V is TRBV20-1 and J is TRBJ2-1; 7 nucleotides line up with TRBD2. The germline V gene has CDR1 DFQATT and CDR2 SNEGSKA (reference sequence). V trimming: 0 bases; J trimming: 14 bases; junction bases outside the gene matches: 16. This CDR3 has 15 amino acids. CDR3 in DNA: TGCAGTGCTAGAGAGGGGGGGACCACTCCAGTGGAGGAGTTCTTC. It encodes CSAREGGTTPVEEFF.

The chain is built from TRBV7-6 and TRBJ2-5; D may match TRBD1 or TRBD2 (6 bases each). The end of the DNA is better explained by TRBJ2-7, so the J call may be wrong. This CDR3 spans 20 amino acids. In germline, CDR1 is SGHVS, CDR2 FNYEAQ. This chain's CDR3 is CASSLVAAERGQPKNYEQYF. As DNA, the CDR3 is TGTGCCAGCAGCTTAGTAGCGGCCGAGAGAGGACAGCCGAAAAACTACGAGCAGTACTTC.

DNA of the CDR3: TGTGCCACCAGTGTTGACAAAGGGGTTCGGGATCAGCCCCAGCATTTT. Translated, it gives CATSVDKGVRDQPQHF. This chain uses TRBV24-1 with TRBJ1-5; tentatively, D is TRBD1 (5 bases). V gave up 5 bases and J gave up 5 bases, with 18 bases separating them. The CDR3 has 16 amino acids. Germline V gives CDR1 KGHDR, CDR2 SFDVKD.

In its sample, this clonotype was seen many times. CDR3 sequence (DNA): TGTGCCAGCAGCTCCTTCACCAACCTGGCTGGAAACACCATATATTTT. It yields the protein CASSSFTNLAGNTIYF. The genes are TRBV7-2 and TRBJ1-3; no firm D call. Trimming removed 4 bases from V and 2 bases from J, with 15 bases in between. Germline V lookup: CDR1 SGHTA, CDR2 FQGNSA. The CDR3 has 16 amino acids.

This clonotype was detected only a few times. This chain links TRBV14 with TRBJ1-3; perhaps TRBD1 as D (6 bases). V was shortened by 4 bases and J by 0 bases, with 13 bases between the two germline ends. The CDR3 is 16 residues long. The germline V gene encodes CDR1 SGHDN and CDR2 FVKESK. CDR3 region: CASSPNRDHSGNTIYF. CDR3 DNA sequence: TGTGCCAGCAGCCCGAACAGGGACCACTCTGGAAACACCATATATTTT.

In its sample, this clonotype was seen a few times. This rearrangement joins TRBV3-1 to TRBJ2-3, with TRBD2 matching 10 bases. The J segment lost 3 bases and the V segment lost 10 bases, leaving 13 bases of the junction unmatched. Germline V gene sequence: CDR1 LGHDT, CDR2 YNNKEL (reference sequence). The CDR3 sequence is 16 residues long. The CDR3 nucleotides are TGTGCCACCCAGCGTGGTAGCGGGGGGAGAACAGATACGCAGTATTTT. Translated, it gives CATQRGSGGRTDTQYF.

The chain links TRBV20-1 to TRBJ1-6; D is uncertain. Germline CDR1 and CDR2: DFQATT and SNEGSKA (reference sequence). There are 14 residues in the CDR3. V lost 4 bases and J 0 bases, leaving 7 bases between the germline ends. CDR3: CSAIQSSYNSPLHF. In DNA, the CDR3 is TGCAGTGCTATACAGAGCTCCTATAATTCACCCCTCCACTTT.

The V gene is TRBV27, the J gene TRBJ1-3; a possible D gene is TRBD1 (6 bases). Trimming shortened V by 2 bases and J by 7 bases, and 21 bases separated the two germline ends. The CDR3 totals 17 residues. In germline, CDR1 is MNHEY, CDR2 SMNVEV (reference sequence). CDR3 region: CASSLRRDNLLSNTIYF. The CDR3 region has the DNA TGTGCCAGCAGTTTACGAAGGGACAATCTCTTATCGAACACCATATATTTT.

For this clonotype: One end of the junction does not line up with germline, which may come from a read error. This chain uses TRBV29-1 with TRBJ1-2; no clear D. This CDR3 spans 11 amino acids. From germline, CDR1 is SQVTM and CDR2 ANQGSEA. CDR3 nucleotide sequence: TGCAGCGTTAACCTAAACTATGGTTACACCTTC. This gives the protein CSVNLNYGYTF.

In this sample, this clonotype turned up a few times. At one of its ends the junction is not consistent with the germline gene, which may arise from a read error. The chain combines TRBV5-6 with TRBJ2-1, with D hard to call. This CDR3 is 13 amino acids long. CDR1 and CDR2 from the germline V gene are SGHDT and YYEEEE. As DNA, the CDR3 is TGTGTCAGCAGCCCGTCGGTAACCGGTGAGCAGTTCTTC. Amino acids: CVSSPSVTGEQFF.

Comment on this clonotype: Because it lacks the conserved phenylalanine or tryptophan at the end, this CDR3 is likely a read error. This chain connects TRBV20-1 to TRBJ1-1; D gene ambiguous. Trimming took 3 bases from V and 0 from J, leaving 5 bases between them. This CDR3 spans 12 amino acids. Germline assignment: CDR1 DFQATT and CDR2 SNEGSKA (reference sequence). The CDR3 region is CSASQMNTEAFS. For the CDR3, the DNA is TGCAGTGCTAGTCAGATGAACACTGAAGCTTTCTCT.

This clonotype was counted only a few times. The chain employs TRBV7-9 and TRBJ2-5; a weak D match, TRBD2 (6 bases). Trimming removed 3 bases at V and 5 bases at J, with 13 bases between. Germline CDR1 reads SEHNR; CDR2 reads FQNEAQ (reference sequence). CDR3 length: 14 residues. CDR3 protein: CASSFEGGGETQYF. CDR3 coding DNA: TGTGCCAGCAGCTTCGAGGGAGGCGGGGAGACCCAGTACTTC.

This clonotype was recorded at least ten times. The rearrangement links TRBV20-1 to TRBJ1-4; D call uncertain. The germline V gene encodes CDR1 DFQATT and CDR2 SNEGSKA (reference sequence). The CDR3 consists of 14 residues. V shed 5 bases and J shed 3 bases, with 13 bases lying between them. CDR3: CSAPKAGPNEKLFF. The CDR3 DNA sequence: TGCAGTGCTCCGAAGGCAGGTCCTAATGAAAAACTGTTTTTT.

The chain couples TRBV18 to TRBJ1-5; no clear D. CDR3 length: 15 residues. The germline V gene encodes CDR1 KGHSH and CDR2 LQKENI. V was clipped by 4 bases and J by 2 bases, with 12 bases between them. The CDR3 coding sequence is TGTGCCAGCTCACTAAATGGTGTTGGCAATCAGCCCCAGCATTTT. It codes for CASSLNGVGNQPQHF.

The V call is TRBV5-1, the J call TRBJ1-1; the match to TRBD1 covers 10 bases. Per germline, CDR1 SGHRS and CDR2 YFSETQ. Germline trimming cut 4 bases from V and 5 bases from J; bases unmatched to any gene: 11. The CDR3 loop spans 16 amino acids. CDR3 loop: CASSPAVDRGQTEAFF. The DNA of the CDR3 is TGCGCCAGCAGCCCGGCTGTCGACAGGGGGCAGACTGAAGCTTTCTTT.

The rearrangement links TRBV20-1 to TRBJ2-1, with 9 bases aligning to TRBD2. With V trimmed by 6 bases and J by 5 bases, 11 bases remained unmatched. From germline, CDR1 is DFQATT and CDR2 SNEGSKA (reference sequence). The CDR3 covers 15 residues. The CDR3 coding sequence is TGCAGTGCCAGTAGACTAGCGGCCCCTCACAATGAGCAGTTCTTC. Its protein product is CSASRLAAPHNEQFF.

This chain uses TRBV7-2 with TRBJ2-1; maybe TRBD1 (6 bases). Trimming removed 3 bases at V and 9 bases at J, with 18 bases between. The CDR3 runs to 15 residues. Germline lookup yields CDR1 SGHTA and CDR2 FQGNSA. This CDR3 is CASSLQYRESSEQFF. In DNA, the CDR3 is TGTGCCAGCAGCTTGCAGTACAGGGAATCGAGTGAGCAGTTCTTC.